A single sample is the source of the 30 T cell receptor beta chains below, sequenced in a study of cytomegalovirus exposure and HLA in healthy donors. The PCR made use of 60 Vbeta and 13 Jbeta primers. Assay: immunoSEQ multiplex PCR; the TCRdb copy retains only in-frame clones and omits some. The table has 60,000 to 65,000 clones, around 87% seen once. The sample consisted of PBMCs. The origin of the receptors is a man younger than 35 in good health and CMV-seronegative.

V gene TRBV7-2 combines with J gene TRBJ2-1; 12 positions agree with TRBD2. J lost 5 bases, V lost 5 bases, and 7 bases had no gene match. Germline CDR1 reads SGHTA; CDR2 reads FQGNSA. The CDR3 runs to 16 residues. CDR3 protein: CASSPGLAGRDNEQFF. DNA of the CDR3: TGTGCCAGCAGCCCTGGACTAGCGGGGAGAGACAATGAGCAGTTCTTC.

This clone was seen once. The chain couples TRBV9 to TRBJ2-1, with 11 bases aligning to TRBD2. With V trimmed by 3 bases and J by 4 bases, 6 bases remained unmatched. Germline lookup yields CDR1 SGDLS and CDR2 YYNGEE. This CDR3 region has 16 residues. The CDR3 reads CASSGGVAGGYNEQFF. The CDR3, as DNA: TGTGCCAGCAGCGGTGGAGTAGCGGGGGGGTACAATGAGCAGTTCTTC.

The gene calls are TRBV7-8 and TRBJ1-4, with D perhaps matching TRBD1 (5 bases). Germline V gene lookup returns CDR1 SGHVS and CDR2 FQNEAQ. The CDR3 totals 15 residues. Trimming took off 5 bases at V and 4 bases at J, with 14 bases between the two ends. In DNA, the CDR3 is TGTGCCAGCAGCCGAGTGGGGGGGGGTAATGAAAAACTGTTTTTT. Its translation is CASSRVGGGNEKLFF.

The chain combines TRBV15 with TRBJ2-1; D is ambiguous. Between the trimmed V and J ends, which lost 8 bases and 8 bases, there was a span of 16 bases. CDR3 length: 13 amino acids. Germline V gives CDR1 LNHNV, CDR2 YYDKDF (reference sequence). The CDR3 protein is CATHAEAFYEQFF. The CDR3 nucleotides read TGTGCCACCCACGCCGAGGCTTTCTATGAGCAGTTCTTC.

This rearrangement joins TRBV7-6 to TRBJ1-1, with D hard to call. The CDR3 has 13 amino acids. Between the trimmed V and J ends, which lost 3 bases and 4 bases, there was a span of 9 bases. Germline lookup yields CDR1 SGHVS and CDR2 FNYEAQ. The CDR3 nucleotides are TGTGCCAGCAGCTTGACGGAGGGCACTGAAGCTTTCTTT. It specifies CASSLTEGTEAFF.

The chain employs TRBV5-8 and TRBJ2-6; D gene ambiguous. V gave up 0 bases and J gave up 1 base, with 8 bases separating them. CDR3 size: 16 residues. The germline CDR1 and CDR2 sequences are SGHTS and YDEGEE. CDR3 sequence (DNA): TGTGCCAGCAGCTTGGATTCCGGGTCTGGGGCCAACGTCCTGACTTTC. This sequence encodes CASSLDSGSGANVLTF.

The V gene is TRBV5-5, the J gene TRBJ1-4, with TRBD1 identical over 9 bases. The CDR3 contains 13 residues. CDR1 and CDR2 from the germline V gene are SGHKS and YYEKEE (reference sequence). The junction had 3 bases not matched to a gene; V was cut back by 4 bases and J by 8 bases. Here the CDR3 DNA reads TGTGCCAGCAGCCGGGACAGGGCGGAAAAACTGTTTTTT. Protein: CASSRDRAEKLFF. The complete variable domain, with remaining parts taken from reference TRBV5-5 and TRBJ1-4, reads DAGVTQSPTHLIKTRGQQVTLRCSPISGHKSVSWYQQVLGQGPQFIFQYYEKEERGRGNFPDRFSARQFPNYSSELNVNALLLGDSALYLCASSRDRAEKLFFGSGTQLSVL.

V gene TRBV10-3 combines with J gene TRBJ1-1; TRBD1 is a possible D gene (5 bases). The CDR3 runs to 14 residues. Germline loops: CDR1 ENHRY, CDR2 SYGVKD. The ends were cut back, 11 bases at V and 0 bases at J, with 16 bases in the middle. The CDR3 coding sequence is TGTGCCTCCTACAGGAGCTTCATGAACACTGAAGCTTTCTTT. Amino acid sequence: CASYRSFMNTEAFF.

The chain couples TRBV14 to TRBJ1-6; no firm D call. The CDR3 has 17 residues. Trimming left V 1 base short and J 6 bases short, with 16 bases between. In germline, CDR1 is SGHDN, CDR2 FVKESK. This CDR3 reads CASSQALVPGFNSPLHF. CDR3 bases: TGTGCCAGCAGCCAAGCTTTAGTCCCGGGATTTAATTCACCCCTCCACTTT.

Comment on this clone: A junction boundary mismatches the germline segment, possibly from a read error. The rearrangement uses TRBV10-2 and TRBJ1-1, with 9 bases identical to TRBD1. The V gene's germline CDR1 is WSHSY and CDR2 SAAADI. The CDR3 length is 13 residues. The CDR3 DNA reads TGCGCCAGCAGTGAGTCGGGGGGACAGGGACCTCTCTTT. This codes for CASSESGGQGPLF.

The V gene is TRBV5-1, the J gene TRBJ1-4; TRBD1 agrees at 7 bases. The CDR3 covers 17 residues. Germline lookup yields CDR1 SGHRS and CDR2 YFSETQ. The J segment lost 4 bases and the V segment lost 0 bases, leaving 9 bases of the junction unmatched. CDR3 amino acids: CASSLVTGAEGNEKLFF. In nucleotides, the CDR3 is TGCGCCAGCAGCTTGGTAACAGGGGCAGAGGGTAATGAAAAACTGTTTTTT. Supplemented by reference TRBV5-1 and TRBJ1-4, the full variable domain reads KAGVTQTPRYLIKTRGQQVTLSCSPISGHRSVSWYQQTPGQGLQFLFEYFSETQRNKGNFPGRFSGRQFSNSRSEMNVSTLELGDSALYLCASSLVTGAEGNEKLFFGSGTQLSVL.

The rearrangement uses TRBV6-5 and TRBJ2-7, with a possible D match to TRBD1 (5 bases). CDR1 MNHEY and CDR2 SVGAGI come from the germline V gene. The CDR3 has 12 residues. The V end was cut by 3 bases, the J end by 5 bases, with 8 bases between. CDR3 residues: CASSYPDNEQYF. In nucleotides, the CDR3 is TGTGCCAGCAGTTATCCGGACAACGAGCAGTACTTC.

J is TRBJ2-2 and V is TRBV7-2; the D is unclear. This CDR3 has 17 residues. Germline lookup yields CDR1 SGHTA and CDR2 FQGNSA. V lost 6 bases to trimming and J lost 5 bases, with 22 bases between them. The CDR3 sequence is CASSSDTPRWITGELFF. CDR3 coding DNA: TGTGCCAGCAGTTCTGACACCCCACGTTGGATTACCGGGGAGCTGTTTTTT.

The V gene is TRBV30, the J gene TRBJ1-6; TRBD1 might be the D (5 bases). V lost 4 bases and J lost 9, with 22 bases in between. Germline CDR1 GTSNPN, CDR2 SVGIG (reference sequence). The CDR3 spans 16 residues. CDR3 protein: CAWTTPRTLKGSPLHF. CDR3 DNA sequence: TGTGCCTGGACCACGCCCCGGACATTAAAAGGTTCACCCCTCCACTTT.

This chain uses TRBV15 with TRBJ2-7, with 9 nucleotides matching TRBD2. CDR1 is LNHNV, CDR2 YYDKDF, per germline (reference sequence). V was pared by 4 bases and J by 0 bases, with 7 bases of the junction left unmatched. The CDR3 sequence is 16 residues long. CDR3 sequence: CATSTLAGIPSYEQYF. The CDR3, as DNA: TGTGCCACCAGCACCCTAGCGGGGATCCCCTCCTACGAGCAGTACTTC.

The gene calls are TRBV29-1 and TRBJ2-1; D is unclear. V shed 1 base and J shed 7 bases, with 5 bases lying between them. Germline loops: CDR1 SQVTM, CDR2 ANQGSEA. The CDR3 is 11 residues long. The CDR3 sequence: CSVEVENEQFF. The CDR3 bases are TGCAGCGTTGAAGTGGAGAATGAGCAGTTCTTC.

V is TRBV19 and J is TRBJ2-7; TRBD1 aligns across 11 bases. This CDR3 has 15 residues. Germline CDR1 LNHDA, CDR2 SQIVND (reference sequence). Losses at the gene ends were 3 bases for V and 4 bases for J; bases not matched to a gene: 5. The CDR3 DNA sequence: TGTGCCAGTAGTATTCTGGGGACAGGGGGATACGAGCAGTACTTC. This translates into CASSILGTGGYEQYF.

This chain uses TRBV5-4 with TRBJ2-7; D not certain. Germline CDR1 SGHNT, CDR2 YYREEE (reference sequence). V was trimmed by 6 bases and J by 1 base, leaving 11 bases between them. The CDR3 loop spans 13 amino acids. CDR3 protein: CASTFGGSYEQYF. In nucleotides, the CDR3 is TGTGCCAGCACGTTTGGCGGATCCTACGAGCAGTACTTC.

CDR3 in DNA: TGTGCCAGCTACCGTTACAGGGGAAATCCCTACGAGCAGTACTTC. It encodes CASYRYRGNPYEQYF. This rearrangement joins TRBV6-1 to TRBJ2-7; TRBD1 aligns across 7 bases. Germline V gene sequence: CDR1 MNHNS, CDR2 SASEGT. CDR3 length: 15 amino acids. Losses at the gene ends were 8 bases for V and 2 bases for J; bases not matched to a gene: 12.

The V call is TRBV28, the J call TRBJ1-2; D gene uncertain. The CDR3 loop spans 12 amino acids. V lost 2 bases, J lost 4 bases, and 5 bases lay in between. The germline V gene encodes CDR1 MDHEN and CDR2 SYDVKM. The CDR3 DNA sequence: TGTGCCAGCAGTTTAGGGCCCTATGGCTACACCTTC. Protein product: CASSLGPYGYTF.

The CDR3 is CASSPNEAFF. CDR3 DNA sequence: TGTGCCAGCAGCCCAAATGAAGCTTTCTTT. The chain has TRBV7-9 and TRBJ1-1, with no clear D. V lost 5 bases, J lost 7 bases, and 5 bases lay in between. Germline lookup yields CDR1 SEHNR and CDR2 FQNEAQ (reference sequence). CDR3 length equals 10 residues. Drawing the rest from reference TRBV7-9 and TRBJ1-1, the complete variable domain is DTGVSQNPRHKITKRGQNVTFRCDPISEHNRLYWYRQTLGQGPEFLTYFQNEAQLEKSRLLSDRFSAERPKGSFSTLEIQRTEQGDSAMYLCASSPNEAFFGQGTRLTVV.

The chain recombines TRBV5-1 with TRBJ2-6, with a possible D match to TRBD2 (6 bases). Germline CDR1 SGHRS, CDR2 YFSETQ. This CDR3 region has 16 residues. V was clipped by 1 base and J by 0 bases, with 8 bases between them. CDR3 nucleotides: TGCGCCAGCAGCTTGTACGGGAGCTCTGGGGCCAACGTCCTGACTTTC. Residues: CASSLYGSSGANVLTF.

The chain recombines TRBV6-5 with TRBJ1-2; no reliable D call. The CDR3 length is 14 residues. CDR1 is MNHEY and CDR2 is SVGAGI in the germline V gene. V was trimmed by 7 bases and J by 6 bases, leaving 18 bases between them. The CDR3 nucleotides are TGTGCCAGCATCCCGGCAGGTAGTGTAGATGGCTACACCTTC. Its protein is CASIPAGSVDGYTF.

The CDR3 sequence: CASSSPTGGTEAFF. In DNA, the CDR3 is TGTGCCAGCAGCTCGCCGACAGGGGGCACTGAAGCTTTCTTT. The chain has TRBV13 and TRBJ1-1; TRBD1 aligns across 9 bases. This CDR3 region has 14 residues. V dropped 4 bases and J dropped 4; count of bases not matched to a gene: 4. Germline lookup yields CDR1 PRHDT and CDR2 FYEKMQ (reference sequence). Full variable domain (rest looked up from reference TRBV13 and TRBJ1-1): AAGVIQSPRHLIKEKRETATLKCYPIPRHDTVYWYQQGPGQDPQFLISFYEKMQSDKGSIPDRFSAQQFSDYHSELNMSSLELGDSALYFCASSSPTGGTEAFFGQGTRLTVV.

This clone was recorded a few times. The chain combines TRBV6-1 with TRBJ2-3; TRBD2 aligns across 11 bases. CDR3 length: 15 amino acids. The ends lost 8 bases at V and 6 bases at J; junction bases unmatched: 10. Germline CDR1 and CDR2: MNHNS and SASEGT. CDR3 region: CASGVLAGAGDTQYF. CDR3 bases: TGTGCCAGCGGGGTACTAGCGGGGGCGGGGGATACGCAGTATTTT.

The sample holds one count of this clone. V is TRBV9 and J is TRBJ2-1, with 7 bases matching TRBD2. Losses at the gene ends were 0 bases for V and 4 bases for J; bases not matched to a gene: 7. The CDR3 consists of 16 residues. CDR1 is SGDLS and CDR2 is YYNGEE in the germline V gene. The CDR3 region is CASSVAKLAEYNEQFF. For the CDR3, the DNA is TGTGCCAGCAGCGTAGCTAAGCTAGCGGAATACAATGAGCAGTTCTTC.

DNA of the CDR3: TGCGCCAGCAGCCAACGGACAGGGGTCTACGAGCAGTACTTC. Translating gives CASSQRTGVYEQYF. The chain couples TRBV4-1 to TRBJ2-7, with 9 nucleotides matching TRBD1. The ends lost 2 bases at V and 3 bases at J; junction bases unmatched: 2. The CDR3 has 14 amino acids. The germline V gene has CDR1 MGHRA and CDR2 YSYEKL.

The chain joins TRBV7-8 to TRBJ2-3, with TRBD2 identical over 9 bases. The CDR3 runs to 16 residues. Germline CDR1 reads SGHVS; CDR2 reads FQNEAQ. V was clipped by 5 bases and J by 0 bases; unmatched bases: 6. CDR3 nucleotides: TGTGCCAGCAGCGCCCGGAGCGGGGGGAGCACAGATACGCAGTATTTT. This sequence encodes CASSARSGGSTDTQYF.

The chain recombines TRBV29-1 with TRBJ1-1; 8 bases agree with TRBD1. V lost 6 bases and J lost 1; bases outside the gene matches: 7. CDR3 length: 14 amino acids. The germline V gene has CDR1 SQVTM and CDR2 ANQGSEA. The chain's CDR3 is CSVTGGQPNTEAFF. CDR3 DNA sequence: TGCAGCGTCACAGGGGGTCAACCGAACACTGAAGCTTTCTTT. The full variable domain, in which reference TRBV29-1 and TRBJ1-1 provide the parts outside the CDR3, is SAVISQKPSRDICQRGTSLTIQCQVDSQVTMMFWYRQQPGQSLTLIATANQGSEATYESGFVIDKFPISRPNLTFSTLTVSNMSPEDSSIYLCSVTGGQPNTEAFFGQGTRLTVV.

This clone was observed once. The V call is TRBV19, the J call TRBJ1-1; maybe TRBD1 (5 bases). There are 14 residues in the CDR3. The V gene's germline CDR1 is LNHDA and CDR2 SQIVND (reference sequence). Trimming removed 4 bases from V and 7 bases from J, with 16 bases in between. CDR3: CASSRQQVWDEAFF. The DNA for the CDR3 is TGTGCCAGTAGTAGACAACAGGTCTGGGATGAAGCTTTCTTT.